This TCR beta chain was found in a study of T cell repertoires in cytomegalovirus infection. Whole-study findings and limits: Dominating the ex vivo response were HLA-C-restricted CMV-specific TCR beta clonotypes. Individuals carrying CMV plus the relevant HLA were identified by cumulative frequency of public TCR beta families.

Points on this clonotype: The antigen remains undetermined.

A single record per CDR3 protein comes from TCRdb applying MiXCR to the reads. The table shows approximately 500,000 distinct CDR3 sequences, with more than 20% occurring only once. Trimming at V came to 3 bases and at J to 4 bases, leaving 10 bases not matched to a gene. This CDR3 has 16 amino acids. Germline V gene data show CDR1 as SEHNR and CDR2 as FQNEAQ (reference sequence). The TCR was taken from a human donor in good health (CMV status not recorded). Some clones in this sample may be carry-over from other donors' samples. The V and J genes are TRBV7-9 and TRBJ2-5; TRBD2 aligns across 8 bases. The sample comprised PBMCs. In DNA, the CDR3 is TGTGCCAGCAGCTTCCAGACTGGGCTAGCGGGAGAGACCCAGTACTTC. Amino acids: CASSFQTGLAGETQYF. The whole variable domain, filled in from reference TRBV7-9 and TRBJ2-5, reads DTGVSQNPRHKITKRGQNVTFRCDPISEHNRLYWYRQTLGQGPEFLTYFQNEAQLEKSRLLSDRFSAERPKGSFSTLEIQRTEQGDSAMYLCASSFQTGLAGETQYFGPGTRLLVL.